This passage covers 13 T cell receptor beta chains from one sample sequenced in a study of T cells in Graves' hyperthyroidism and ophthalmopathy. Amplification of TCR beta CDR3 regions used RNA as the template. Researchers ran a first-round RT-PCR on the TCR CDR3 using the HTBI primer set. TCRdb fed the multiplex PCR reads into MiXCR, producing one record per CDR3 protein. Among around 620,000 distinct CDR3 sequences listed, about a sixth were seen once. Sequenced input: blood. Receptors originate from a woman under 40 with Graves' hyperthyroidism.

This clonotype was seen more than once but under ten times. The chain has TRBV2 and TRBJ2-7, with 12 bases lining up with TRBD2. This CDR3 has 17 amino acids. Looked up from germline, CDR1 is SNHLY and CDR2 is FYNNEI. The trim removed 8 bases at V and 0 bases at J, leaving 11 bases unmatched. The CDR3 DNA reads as TGTGCCAGCTCACTAATGACTAGCGGGAGTACCTCCTACGAGCAGTACTTC. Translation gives CASSLMTSGSTSYEQYF.

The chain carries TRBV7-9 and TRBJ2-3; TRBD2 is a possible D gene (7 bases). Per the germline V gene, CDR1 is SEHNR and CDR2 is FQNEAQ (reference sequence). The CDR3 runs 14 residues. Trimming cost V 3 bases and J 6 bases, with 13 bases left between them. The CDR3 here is CASSFGGGHDTQYF. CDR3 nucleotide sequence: TGTGCCAGCAGCTTTGGGGGGGGGCACGATACGCAGTATTTT.

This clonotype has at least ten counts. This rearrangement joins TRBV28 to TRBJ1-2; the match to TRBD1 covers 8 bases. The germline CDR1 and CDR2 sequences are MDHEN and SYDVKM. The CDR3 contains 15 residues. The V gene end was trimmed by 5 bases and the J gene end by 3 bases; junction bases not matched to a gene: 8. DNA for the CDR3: TGTGCCAGCAGTCTAACCGCACAGGGGGACTATGGCTACACCTTC. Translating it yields CASSLTAQGDYGYTF.

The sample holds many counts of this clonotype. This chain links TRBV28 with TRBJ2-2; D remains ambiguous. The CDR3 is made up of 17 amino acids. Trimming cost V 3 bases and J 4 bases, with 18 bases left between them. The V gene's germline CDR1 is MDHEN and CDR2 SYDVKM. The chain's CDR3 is CASSLPMVAVITGELFF. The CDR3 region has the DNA TGTGCCAGCAGTTTGCCTATGGTGGCAGTCATCACCGGGGAGCTGTTTTTT.

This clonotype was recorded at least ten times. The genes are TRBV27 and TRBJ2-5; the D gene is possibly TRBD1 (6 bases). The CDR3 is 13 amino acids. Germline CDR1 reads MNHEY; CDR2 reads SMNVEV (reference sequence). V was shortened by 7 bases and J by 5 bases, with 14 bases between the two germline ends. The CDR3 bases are TGTGCCAGCACCCCGCCAGGGGAGGAGACCCAGTACTTC. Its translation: CASTPPGEETQYF.

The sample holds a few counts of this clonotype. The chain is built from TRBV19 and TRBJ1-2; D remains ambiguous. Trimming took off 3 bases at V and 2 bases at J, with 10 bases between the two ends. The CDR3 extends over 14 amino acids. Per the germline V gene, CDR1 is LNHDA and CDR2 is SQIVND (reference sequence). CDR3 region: CASSIFGRNYGYTF. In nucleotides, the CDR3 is TGTGCCAGTAGTATTTTCGGGAGGAACTATGGCTACACCTTC.

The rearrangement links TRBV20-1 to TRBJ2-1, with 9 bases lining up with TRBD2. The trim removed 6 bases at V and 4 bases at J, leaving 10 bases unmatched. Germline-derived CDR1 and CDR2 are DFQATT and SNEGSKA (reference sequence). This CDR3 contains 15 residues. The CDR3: CSAHPGLARYNEQFF. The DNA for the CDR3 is TGCAGTGCGCACCCTGGACTAGCGCGTTACAATGAGCAGTTCTTC.

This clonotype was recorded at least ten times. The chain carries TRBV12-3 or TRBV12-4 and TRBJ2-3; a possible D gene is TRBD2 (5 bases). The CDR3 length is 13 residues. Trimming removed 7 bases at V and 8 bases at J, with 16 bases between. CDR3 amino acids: CASTRGNTGTQYF. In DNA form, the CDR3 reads TGTGCCAGCACCCGGGGTAACACCGGTACGCAGTATTTT.

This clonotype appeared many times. The CDR3 DNA is TGTGCCAGCAGTGAACCCATGATGAGCTCCTACAATGAGCAGTTCTTC. Its protein is CASSEPMMSSYNEQFF. This sequence joins TRBV2 and TRBJ2-1; D unresolved. Looked up from germline, CDR1 is SNHLY and CDR2 is FYNNEI. Deletions cut 2 bases from V and 0 bases from J, with 11 bases between. The CDR3 covers 16 residues.

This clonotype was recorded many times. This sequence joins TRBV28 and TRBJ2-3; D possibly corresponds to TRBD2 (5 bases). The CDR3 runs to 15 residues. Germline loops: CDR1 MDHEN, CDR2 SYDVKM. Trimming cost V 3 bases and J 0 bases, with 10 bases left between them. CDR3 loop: CASSLTTSSTDTQYF. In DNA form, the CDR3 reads TGTGCCAGCAGTTTGACTACGTCTAGCACAGATACGCAGTATTTT.

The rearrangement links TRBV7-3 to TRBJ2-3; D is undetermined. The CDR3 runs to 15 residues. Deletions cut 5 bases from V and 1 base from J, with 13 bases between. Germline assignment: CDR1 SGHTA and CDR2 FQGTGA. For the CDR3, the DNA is TGTGCCAGCAGCGACGGTCTCTACCGCACAGATACGCAGTATTTT. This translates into CASSDGLYRTDTQYF. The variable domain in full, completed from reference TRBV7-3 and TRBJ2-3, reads GAGVSQTPSNKVTEKGKYVELRCDPISGHTALYWYRQSLGQGPEFLIYFQGTGAADDSGLPNDRFFAVRPEGSVSTLKIQRTERGDSAVYLCASSDGLYRTDTQYFGPGTRLTVL.

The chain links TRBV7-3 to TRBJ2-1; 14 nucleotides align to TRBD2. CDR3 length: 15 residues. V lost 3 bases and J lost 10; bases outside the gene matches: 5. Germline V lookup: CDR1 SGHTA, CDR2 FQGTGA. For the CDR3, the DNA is TGTGCCAGCAGCTTGACTAGCGGGGGGGTCGGAGAGCAGTTCTTC. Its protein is CASSLTSGGVGEQFF.

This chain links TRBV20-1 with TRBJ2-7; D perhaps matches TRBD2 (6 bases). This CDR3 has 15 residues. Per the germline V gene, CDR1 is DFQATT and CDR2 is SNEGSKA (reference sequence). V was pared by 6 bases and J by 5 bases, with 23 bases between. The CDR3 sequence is CSALSGVVGPHEQYF. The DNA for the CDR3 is TGCAGTGCCCTTTCGGGAGTCGTGGGCCCTCACGAGCAGTACTTC.